This T cell receptor (beta chain) came from a study of blood T cells in healthy people across ages. Unmatched junction bases numbered 15, after V lost 6 bases and J lost 2 bases. There are 19 residues in the CDR3. This clonotype was counted between two and nine times. Its target is not known. The authors ran a second PCR of 7 to 11 cycles using a sample-barcoded 5' primer and a J-beta primer mix. TCRdb re-called the 5' RACE reads with MiXCR, one entry per CDR3 protein. The data contain about 840,000 distinct CDR3 sequences, 25% to 30% of them singletons. Notes on the study in general: A strong correlation between TCR beta diversity and naive T cell percentage was seen.

The data were also submitted as part of a second study, on T cells of mothers and their children.

The sample taken for sequencing was blood. This chain connects TRBV12-3 or TRBV12-4 to TRBJ2-3; 12 nucleotides align to TRBD2. The sequence came from a woman in her thirties or forties in good health. The CDR3 here is CASSRLTILAGGLTDTQYF. For the CDR3, the DNA is TGTGCCAGCAGCCGTCTAACCATACTAGCGGGGGGACTCACAGATACGCAGTATTTT.